Below, 14 T cell receptor beta chains from the same sample are listed, as sequenced in a study of OX40 agonist ivuxolimab in advanced cancers. Clones were read by immunoSEQ multiplex PCR, and TCRdb kept only the in-frame ones, dropping some. The table shows about 32,000 clones, with roughly 89% occurring only once. The sample consisted of CD4+ or CD8+ T cells sorted from blood, taken in a trial of the OX40 agonist ivuxolimab. The source of these receptors is an adult with an advanced solid tumor such as melanoma, head and neck, liver or kidney cancer.

The chain employs TRBV7-6 and TRBJ1-6; tentative D call: TRBD1 (6 bases). Germline V gene data show CDR1 as SGHVS and CDR2 as FNYEAQ. The CDR3 loop spans 16 amino acids. V gave up 5 bases and J gave up 7 bases, with 18 bases separating them. The CDR3, as DNA: TGTGCCAGCAGCCAAAAAGGGGGGGAAGCCAATTCACCCCTCCACTTT. Protein: CASSQKGGEANSPLHF.

Comments on this clone: Other DNA sequences in this sample translate to the same CDR3. V usage is TRBV19 and J usage is TRBJ2-1; possible D gene TRBD2, 6 bases. This CDR3 region has 15 residues. CDR1 and CDR2 from the germline V gene are LNHDA and SQIVND (reference sequence). The germline V and J ends were trimmed by 3 bases and 2 bases, with 11 bases remaining between them. The CDR3 coding sequence is TGTGCCAGTAGTATCGGGGGTGGGCCCTACAATGAGCAGTTCTTC. It encodes CASSIGGGPYNEQFF.

This clone was counted once. The chain carries TRBV27 and TRBJ2-1; D not resolved. Germline V lookup: CDR1 MNHEY, CDR2 SMNVEV (reference sequence). Between the trimmed V and J ends, which lost 3 bases and 2 bases, there was a span of 5 bases. There are 13 residues in the CDR3. CDR3 amino acids: CASSFSAYNEQFF. DNA of the CDR3: TGTGCCAGCAGTTTCTCCGCCTACAATGAGCAGTTCTTC.

The chain joins TRBV5-4 to TRBJ2-7, with D possibly matching TRBD2 (5 bases). Germline V gene data show CDR1 as SGHNT and CDR2 as YYREEE (reference sequence). V lost 4 bases and J 1 base, leaving 12 bases between the germline ends. The CDR3 length is 14 residues. Here the CDR3 DNA reads TGTGCCAGCAGCCCGGACTCCCGGTCCTACGAGCAGTACTTC. It specifies CASSPDSRSYEQYF.

J is TRBJ1-5 and V is TRBV27; D ambiguous. Germline values: CDR1 MNHEY, CDR2 SMNVEV (reference sequence). The V gene lost 0 bases and the J gene lost 7 bases, with 7 bases spanning the gap. This CDR3 comprises 13 residues. The CDR3 region is CASSLSSHQPQHF. The CDR3 DNA is TGTGCCAGCAGTTTATCGTCGCACCAGCCCCAGCATTTT.

This chain links TRBV13 with TRBJ1-4; 8 bases are shared with TRBD1. Trimming cost V 5 bases and J 7 bases; bases outside gene matches: 12. Germline-derived CDR1 and CDR2 are PRHDT and FYEKMQ (reference sequence). The CDR3 runs 16 residues. DNA of the CDR3: TGTGCCAGCAGCAAAACCACCGGGACAGGTGGTGAAAAACTGTTTTTT. Its protein is CASSKTTGTGGEKLFF. Full variable domain (remainder filled in from reference TRBV13 and TRBJ1-4): AAGVIQSPRHLIKEKRETATLKCYPIPRHDTVYWYQQGPGQDPQFLISFYEKMQSDKGSIPDRFSAQQFSDYHSELNMSSLELGDSALYFCASSKTTGTGGEKLFFGSGTQLSVL.

The V and J genes are TRBV7-8 and TRBJ2-3; D is perhaps TRBD1 (6 bases). Germline-derived CDR1 and CDR2 are SGHVS and FQNEAQ. V was trimmed by 4 bases and J by 6 bases, leaving 23 bases between them. The CDR3 loop spans 17 amino acids. CDR3 bases: TGTGCCAGCAGCTACCTTTCGACAGGAAGGTTGAGGGATACGCAGTATTTT. As protein: CASSYLSTGRLRDTQYF.

V usage is TRBV5-1 and J usage is TRBJ2-1; 7 nucleotides align to TRBD1. Germline V gene sequence: CDR1 SGHRS, CDR2 YFSETQ. With 0 bases clipped from V and 5 bases from J, the junction kept 2 bases outside the gene matches. There are 14 residues in the CDR3. The DNA of the CDR3 is TGCGCCAGCAGCTTGGGGGACAGTAACAATGAGCAGTTCTTC. Protein: CASSLGDSNNEQFF.

This clone was observed a handful of times. The rearrangement links TRBV2 to TRBJ2-3; 13 nucleotides align to TRBD2. Trimming cost V 6 bases and J 6 bases; bases outside gene matches: 3. Germline V gives CDR1 SNHLY, CDR2 FYNNEI. The CDR3 consists of 14 residues. CDR3 nucleotide sequence: TGTGCCAGCAGGGCACTAGCGGGAGGGGATACGCAGTATTTT. Protein sequence: CASRALAGGDTQYF.

The V call is TRBV19, the J call TRBJ1-4, with D maybe TRBD1 (6 bases). CDR1 is LNHDA and CDR2 is SQIVND in the germline V gene (reference sequence). This CDR3 region has 16 residues. The V and J ends lost 5 bases and 4 bases respectively, with 17 bases between them. The chain's CDR3 is CASSLTVGHGNEKLFF. The CDR3 DNA follows: TGTGCCAGTAGTCTTACCGTGGGACACGGTAATGAAAAACTGTTTTTT.

The genes are TRBV7-3 and TRBJ2-7, with D unresolved. V lost 2 bases and J 1 base, leaving 15 bases between the germline ends. The CDR3 is 16 residues long. Germline V gives CDR1 SGHTA, CDR2 FQGTGA. This CDR3 reads CASSLRRSGLSYEQYF. For the CDR3, the DNA is TGTGCCAGCAGCTTACGACGGTCTGGGCTTTCCTACGAGCAGTACTTC. The variable domain in full, with the rest retrieved from reference TRBV7-3 and TRBJ2-7, is GAGVSQTPSNKVTEKGKYVELRCDPISGHTALYWYRQSLGQGPEFLIYFQGTGAADDSGLPNDRFFAVRPEGSVSTLKIQRTERGDSAVYLCASSLRRSGLSYEQYFGPGTRLTVT.

CDR3 protein: CASSSTGVGDGYTF. The CDR3 region has the DNA TGTGCCAGCAGCTCCACAGGGGTCGGAGATGGCTACACCTTC. The chain uses TRBV11-2 and TRBJ1-2; 7 positions agree with TRBD1. The V segment lost 4 bases and the J segment 6 bases; nucleotides outside the gene matches: 8. CDR1 SGHAT and CDR2 FQNNGV come from the germline V gene. This CDR3 is built from 14 residues.

As to this clone: The germline gene is not matched at one end of the junction; a read error may be the cause. The chain carries TRBV27 and TRBJ2-7, with D perhaps given as TRBD1 or TRBD2 (5 bases each). This CDR3 spans 15 amino acids. Germline V lookup: CDR1 MNHEY, CDR2 SMNVEV (reference sequence). The DNA of the CDR3 is TGTGCCAGCAGTGCCGGGACGGTAACGACCTACAAGCAGTACTTC. It translates to CASSAGTVTTYKQYF.

This chain uses TRBV27 with TRBJ2-1; D gene unclear. The germline V gene has CDR1 MNHEY and CDR2 SMNVEV (reference sequence). The CDR3 runs to 15 residues. Trimming took off 0 bases at V and 9 bases at J, with 15 bases between the two ends. CDR3 nucleotide sequence: TGTGCCAGCAGTTTATCCCCCCAAGGGTTCAGTGAGCAGTTCTTC. Its protein is CASSLSPQGFSEQFF.